This TCR beta chain was sequenced during a study of control samples from healthy donors and cancer patients. Germline CDR1 and CDR2: MNHEY and SVGAGI. The CDR3 runs to 11 residues. V shed 6 bases and J shed 6 bases, with 8 bases lying between them. The assay was immunoSEQ multiplex PCR, and TCRdb's table has in-frame clones only and misses some. The table shows roughly 74,000 clones, with 90% to 95% occurring only once. This chain joins TRBV6-5 and TRBJ1-1; D ambiguous. The receptor's source is a woman aged 18-29 years in good health. The sample comprised blood. CDR3 sequence reads: CASSPKPEAFF. CDR3 DNA sequence: TGTGCCAGCAGCCCGAAGCCTGAAGCTTTCTTT.